The entry that follows covers one T cell receptor beta chain sequence. The target antigen is unknown. The sample is drawn from a study of cytomegalovirus exposure and HLA in healthy donors. Study at large: Earlier work reported some 110 million unique TCR beta sequences from 180 million or so T cells.

Points from the study as a whole: Reports showed the classifier diagnosing cytomegalovirus status with high specificity and sensitivity.

The PCR made use of 60 Vbeta and 13 Jbeta primers. Clones were read by immunoSEQ multiplex PCR, and TCRdb kept only the in-frame ones, dropping some. This table holds 95,000 to 150,000 clones, over 60% found once. Trimming cost V 3 bases and J 9 bases, with 8 bases left between them. Germline loops: CDR1 KGHSH, CDR2 LQKENI. There are 12 residues in the CDR3. The chain employs TRBV18 and TRBJ2-2, with D tentatively TRBD1 (6 bases). The clonotype originates from a man between 18 and 29 years old in good health and CMV-seronegative. The sample comprised PBMCs. CDR3 residues: CASSPRDRELFF. As DNA, the CDR3 is TGTGCCAGCTCACCCAGGGACAGGGAGCTGTTTTTT.